These 9 T cell receptor beta chains share one sample of origin, sequenced in a study of T cell clusters in autoimmune cytopenias. TRB was amplified from 250 ng of peripheral blood genomic DNA per sample. TRB was amplified by touch-down multiplex PCR, primer pools A and B combined. Following a re-call of the multiplex PCR reads, TCRdb has one entry per CDR3 protein and lacks DNA. With about 12,000 distinct CDR3 sequences in the sample, the ten largest clones hold about 3.1%. These data are also associated with another study on T cell repertoires in aging, cancer and after chemotherapy.

The sequencing input was peripheral blood. Receptors originate from a human donor in good health.

The gene calls are TRBV7-2 and TRBJ2-5. The CDR3 has 16 amino acids. Germline assignment: CDR1 SGHTA and CDR2 FQGNSA. CDR3 in amino acids: CASSQTGAMKAETQYF.

Here the CDR3 reads CASSSGAPGGNQPQHF. The genes are TRBV27 and TRBJ1-5; the D call from TCRdb, TRBD1, cannot be confirmed without DNA. This CDR3 has 16 residues. Per the germline V gene, CDR1 is MNHEY and CDR2 is SMNVEV (reference sequence).

CDR3 region: CAWGADTYEQYF. The gene calls are TRBV30 and TRBJ2-7; the TCRdb D gene call, TRBD1, has no DNA to confirm it. CDR3 length: 12 residues. Germline values: CDR1 GTSNPN, CDR2 SVGIG (reference sequence). The full variable domain, its missing parts supplied by reference TRBV30 and TRBJ2-7, is SQTIHQWPATLVQPVGSPLSLECTVEGTSNPNLYWYRQAAGRGLQLLFYSVGIGQISSEVPQNLSASRPQDRQFILSSKKLLLSDSGFYLCAWGADTYEQYFGPGTRLTVT.

This clonotype is called medium-sized based on its frequency. The chain recombines TRBV7-9 with TRBJ1-2; the TCRdb call, TRBD1, lacks DNA for checking. The germline V gene has CDR1 SEHNR and CDR2 FQNEAQ (reference sequence). The CDR3 is 16 amino acids. The CDR3 is CASSSRPGQGIYGYTF.

V is TRBV30 and J is TRBJ2-7; checking the TCRdb D call of TRBD1 is not possible without DNA. Germline V gives CDR1 GTSNPN, CDR2 SVGIG (reference sequence). The CDR3 is made up of 13 amino acids. CDR3 loop: CAWSRDTTYEQYF.

The chain couples TRBV6-4 to TRBJ2-1; TCRdb names TRBD2, which stays unverified in the absence of DNA. This CDR3 spans 14 amino acids. Germline CDR1 and CDR2: MRHNA and SNTAGT. The CDR3 here is CASSDSLAGGEQFF.

Considering frequency, this clonotype is medium-sized (0.01 to 0.1%). This chain connects TRBV7-2 to TRBJ2-1. This CDR3 has 12 residues. Germline lookup yields CDR1 SGHTA and CDR2 FQGNSA. This CDR3 is CASSLRLNEQFF. Full variable domain (outside the CDR3, taken from reference TRBV7-2 and TRBJ2-1): GAGVSQSPSNKVTEKGKDVELRCDPISGHTALYWYRQSLGQGLEFLIYFQGNSAPDKSGLPSDRFSAERTGGSVSTLTIQRTQQEDSAVYLCASSLRLNEQFFGPGTRLTVL.

CDR3 in amino acids: CASSLLAGGPEEQFF. The V gene is TRBV7-6, the J gene TRBJ2-1; TCRdb lists TRBD2, though no DNA is available to test this call. The CDR3 extends over 15 amino acids. CDR1 and CDR2 (germline): SGHVS, FNYEAQ.

The genes are TRBV7-9 and TRBJ2-1. The CDR3 length is 15 residues. Germline assignment: CDR1 SEHNR and CDR2 FQNEAQ (reference sequence). The CDR3 protein is CASSLSLSSYNEQFF.